The sequence of this TCR beta chain was determined in a study of blood T cells in healthy people across ages. Regarding the study as a whole: Observed TCR beta diversity showed a strong correlation with the percentage of naive T cells as measured by flow cytometry.

This CDR3 contains 16 residues. With 2 bases clipped from V and 11 bases from J, the junction kept 17 bases outside the gene matches. Germline V CDR1 and CDR2: LGHDT, YNNKEL (reference sequence). In the case of this clonotype: As yet, its antigen is unknown.

A J-beta primer mix and a sample-barcoded 5' primer were used in a second PCR of about 7 to 12 cycles. TCRdb reprocessed the 5' RACE reads via MiXCR and lists one record per CDR3 protein. The sample carries about 1.4 million distinct CDR3 sequences, approximately 63% recorded once. This clonotype was obtained from a man between 18 and 35 years old in good health. Sequenced: blood. The V gene is TRBV3-1, the J gene TRBJ2-5; 7 positions agree with TRBD2. The DNA for the CDR3 is TGTGCCAGCAGCCAATCTTTTGGCGGGAGTAGGGATGAGCAGTACTTC. It translates to CASSQSFGGSRDEQYF.